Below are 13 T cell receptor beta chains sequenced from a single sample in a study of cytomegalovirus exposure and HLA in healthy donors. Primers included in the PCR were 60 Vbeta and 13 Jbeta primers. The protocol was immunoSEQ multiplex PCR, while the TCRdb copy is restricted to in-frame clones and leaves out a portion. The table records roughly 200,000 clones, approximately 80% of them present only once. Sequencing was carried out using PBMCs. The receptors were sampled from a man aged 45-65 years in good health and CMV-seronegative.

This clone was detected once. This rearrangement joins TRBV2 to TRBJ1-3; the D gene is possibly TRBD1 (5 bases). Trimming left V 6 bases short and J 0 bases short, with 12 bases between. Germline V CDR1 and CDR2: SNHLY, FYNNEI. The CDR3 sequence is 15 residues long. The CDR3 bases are TGTGCCAGCAGGGGGGGGTCCTACTCTGGAAACACCATATATTTT. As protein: CASRGGSYSGNTIYF.

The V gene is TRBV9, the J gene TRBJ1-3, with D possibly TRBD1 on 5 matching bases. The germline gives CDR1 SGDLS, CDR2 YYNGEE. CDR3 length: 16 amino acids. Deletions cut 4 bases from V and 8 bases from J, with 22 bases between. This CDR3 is CASSLRASAQGDTIYF. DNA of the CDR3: TGTGCCAGCAGCCTCCGGGCCTCAGCCCAAGGGGACACCATATATTTT.

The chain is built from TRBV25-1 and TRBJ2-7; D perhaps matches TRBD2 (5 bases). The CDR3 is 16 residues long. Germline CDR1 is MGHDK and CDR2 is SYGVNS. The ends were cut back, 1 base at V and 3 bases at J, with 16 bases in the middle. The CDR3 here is CASSESTEVSYYEQYF. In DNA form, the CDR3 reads TGTGCCAGCAGTGAATCAACGGAGGTTTCTTACTACGAGCAGTACTTC.

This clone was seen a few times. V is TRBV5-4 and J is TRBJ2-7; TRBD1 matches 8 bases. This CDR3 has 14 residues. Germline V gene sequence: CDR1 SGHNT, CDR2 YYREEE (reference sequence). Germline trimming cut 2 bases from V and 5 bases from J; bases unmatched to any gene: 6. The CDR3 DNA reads TGTGCCAGCAGCTTATGGACAGGGATTCACGAGCAGTACTTC. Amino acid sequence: CASSLWTGIHEQYF.

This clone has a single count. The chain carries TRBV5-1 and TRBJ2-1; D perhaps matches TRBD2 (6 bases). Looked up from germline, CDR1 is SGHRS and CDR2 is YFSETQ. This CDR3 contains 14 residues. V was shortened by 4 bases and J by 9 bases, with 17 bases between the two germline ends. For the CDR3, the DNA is TGCGCCAGCAGCACATCAGCGGGCCCCCCTGAGCAGTTCTTC. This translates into CASSTSAGPPEQFF.

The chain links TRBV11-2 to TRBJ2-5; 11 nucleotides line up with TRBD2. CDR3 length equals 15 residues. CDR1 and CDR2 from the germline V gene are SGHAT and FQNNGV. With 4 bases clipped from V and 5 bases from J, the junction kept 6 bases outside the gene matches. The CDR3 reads CASSSTSGRSETQYF. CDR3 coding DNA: TGTGCCAGCAGCTCAACTAGCGGGAGATCTGAGACCCAGTACTTC.

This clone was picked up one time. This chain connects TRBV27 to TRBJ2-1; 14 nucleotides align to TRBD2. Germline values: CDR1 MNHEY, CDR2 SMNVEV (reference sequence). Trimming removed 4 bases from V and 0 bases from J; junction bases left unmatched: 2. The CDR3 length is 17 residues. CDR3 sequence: CASSWTSGRNSYNEQFF. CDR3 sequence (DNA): TGTGCCAGCAGTTGGACTAGCGGGAGGAACTCCTACAATGAGCAGTTCTTC.

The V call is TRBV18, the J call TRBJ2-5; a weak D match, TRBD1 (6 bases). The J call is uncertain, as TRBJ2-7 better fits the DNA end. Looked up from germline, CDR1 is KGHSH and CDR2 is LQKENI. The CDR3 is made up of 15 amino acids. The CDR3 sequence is CASSPQLDSVHEQYF. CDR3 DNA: TGTGCCAGCTCACCACAGTTGGACAGCGTCCACGAGCAGTACTTC.

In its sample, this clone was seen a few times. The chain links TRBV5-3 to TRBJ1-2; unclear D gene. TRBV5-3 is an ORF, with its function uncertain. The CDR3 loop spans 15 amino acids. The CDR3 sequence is CVNGRTGEEGYGYTF. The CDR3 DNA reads TGTGTGAATGGGAGGACCGGCGAGGAGGGCTATGGCTACACCTTC.

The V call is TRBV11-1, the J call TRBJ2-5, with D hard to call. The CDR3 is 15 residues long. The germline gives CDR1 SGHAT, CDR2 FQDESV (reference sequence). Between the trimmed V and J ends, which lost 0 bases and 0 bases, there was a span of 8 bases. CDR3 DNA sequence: TGTGCCAGCAGCTTAGCTAGCCTGTACCAAGAGACCCAGTACTTC. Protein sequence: CASSLASLYQETQYF.

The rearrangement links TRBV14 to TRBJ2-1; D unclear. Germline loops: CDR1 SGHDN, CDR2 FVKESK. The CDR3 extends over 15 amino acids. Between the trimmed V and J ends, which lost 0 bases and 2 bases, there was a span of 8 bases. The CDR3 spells CASSQERLTYNEQFF. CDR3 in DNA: TGTGCCAGCAGCCAAGAGAGACTCACCTACAATGAGCAGTTCTTC.

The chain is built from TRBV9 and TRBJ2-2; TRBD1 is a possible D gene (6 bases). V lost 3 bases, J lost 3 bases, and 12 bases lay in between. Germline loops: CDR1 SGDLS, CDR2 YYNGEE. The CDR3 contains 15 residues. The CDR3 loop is CASSEMGQYTGELFF. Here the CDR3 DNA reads TGTGCCAGCAGCGAAATGGGACAATACACCGGGGAGCTGTTTTTT.

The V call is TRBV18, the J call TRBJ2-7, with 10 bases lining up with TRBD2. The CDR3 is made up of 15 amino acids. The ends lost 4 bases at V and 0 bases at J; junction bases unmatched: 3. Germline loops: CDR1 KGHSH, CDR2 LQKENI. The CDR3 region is CASSLGTSDSYEQYF. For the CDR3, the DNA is TGTGCCAGCTCACTGGGGACTAGCGACTCCTACGAGCAGTACTTC.